The T cell receptor (beta chain) under discussion was sequenced for a study of response to subunit inactivated influenza vaccine. Germline V gene lookup returns CDR1 DFQATT and CDR2 SNEGSKA (reference sequence). V dropped 2 bases and J dropped 0; count of bases not matched to a gene: 3. The CDR3 loop spans 14 amino acids. This clonotype turned up a few times. TCRdb re-derived calls from the RT-PCR reads in MiXCR, one entry per CDR3 protein. The data contain about 500,000 distinct CDR3 sequences, about 7.2% of them singletons. The genes are TRBV20-1 and TRBJ2-7, with 8 bases lining up with TRBD2. The source of this sequence is a man between 50 and 75 years old who received an inactivated influenza vaccine. The specimen was PBMCs from blood, collected roughly 24 months after vaccination. Here the CDR3 reads CSARPGGHSYEQYF. The CDR3 coding sequence is TGCAGTGCTAGACCGGGGGGGCACTCCTACGAGCAGTACTTC.